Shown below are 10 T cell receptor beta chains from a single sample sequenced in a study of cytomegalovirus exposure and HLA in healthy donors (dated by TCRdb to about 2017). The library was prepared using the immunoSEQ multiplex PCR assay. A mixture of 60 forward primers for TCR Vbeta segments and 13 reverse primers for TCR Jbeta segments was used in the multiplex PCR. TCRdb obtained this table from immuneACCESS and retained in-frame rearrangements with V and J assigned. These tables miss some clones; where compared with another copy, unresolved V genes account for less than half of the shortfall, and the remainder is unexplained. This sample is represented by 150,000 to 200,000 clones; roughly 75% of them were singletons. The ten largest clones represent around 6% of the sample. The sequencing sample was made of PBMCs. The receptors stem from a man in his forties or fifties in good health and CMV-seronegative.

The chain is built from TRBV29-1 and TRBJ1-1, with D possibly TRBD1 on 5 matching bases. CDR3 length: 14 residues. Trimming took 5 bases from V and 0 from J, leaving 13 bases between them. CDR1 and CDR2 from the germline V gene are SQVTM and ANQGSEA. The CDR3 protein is CSVLGGPMNTEAFF. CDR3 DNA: TGCAGCGTTCTGGGGGGACCCATGAACACTGAAGCTTTCTTT.

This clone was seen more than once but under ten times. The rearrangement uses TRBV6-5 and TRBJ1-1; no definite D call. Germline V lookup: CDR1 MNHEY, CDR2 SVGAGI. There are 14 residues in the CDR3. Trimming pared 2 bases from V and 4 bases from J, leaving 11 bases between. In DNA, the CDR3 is TGTGCCAGCAGTTACGAGAGGGAAGGCACTGAAGCTTTCTTT. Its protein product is CASSYEREGTEAFF.

This CDR3 is CASSLAQGSYEQYF. The CDR3 coding sequence is TGTGCCAGCAGCTTGGCCCAGGGGAGCTACGAGCAGTACTTC. The chain joins TRBV5-6 to TRBJ2-7; TRBD1 is a possible D gene (6 bases). Germline CDR1 is SGHDT and CDR2 is YYEEEE. The CDR3 has 14 amino acids. V lost 0 bases and J lost 3, with 10 bases in between.

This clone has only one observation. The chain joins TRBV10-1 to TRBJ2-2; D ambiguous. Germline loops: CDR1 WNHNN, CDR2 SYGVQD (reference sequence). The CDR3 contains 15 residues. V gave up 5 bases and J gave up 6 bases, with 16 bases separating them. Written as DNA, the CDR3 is TGCGCCAGCAGTAGCGTAGGCACCGGCGCCGGGGAGCTGTTTTTT. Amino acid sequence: CASSSVGTGAGELFF.

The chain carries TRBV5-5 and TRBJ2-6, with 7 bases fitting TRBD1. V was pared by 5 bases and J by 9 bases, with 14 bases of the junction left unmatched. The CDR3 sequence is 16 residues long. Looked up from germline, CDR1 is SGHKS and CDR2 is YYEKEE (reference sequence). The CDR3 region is CASRGQYSGGGNVLTF. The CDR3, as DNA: TGTGCCAGCAGGGGACAGTACTCTGGGGGTGGCAACGTCCTGACTTTC.

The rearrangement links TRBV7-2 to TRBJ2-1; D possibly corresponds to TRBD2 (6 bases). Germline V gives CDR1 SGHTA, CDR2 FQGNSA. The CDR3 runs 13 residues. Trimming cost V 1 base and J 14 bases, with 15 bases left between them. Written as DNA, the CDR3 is TGTGCCAGCAGCTTAGGATGGGGGGATCTAGAGTTCTTC. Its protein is CASSLGWGDLEFF.

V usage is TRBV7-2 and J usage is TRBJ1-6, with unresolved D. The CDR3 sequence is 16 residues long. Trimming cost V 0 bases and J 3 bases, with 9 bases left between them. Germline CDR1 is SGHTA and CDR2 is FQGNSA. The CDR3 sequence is CASSLARAGYNSPLHF. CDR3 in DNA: TGTGCCAGCAGCTTAGCGAGGGCGGGCTATAATTCACCCCTCCACTTT.

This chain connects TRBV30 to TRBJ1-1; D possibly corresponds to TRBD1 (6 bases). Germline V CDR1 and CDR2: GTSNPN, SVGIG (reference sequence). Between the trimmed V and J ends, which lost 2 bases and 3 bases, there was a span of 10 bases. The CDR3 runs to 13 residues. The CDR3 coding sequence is TGTGCCTGGAGTACGGGGGGCTACACTGAAGCTTTCTTT. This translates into CAWSTGGYTEAFF.

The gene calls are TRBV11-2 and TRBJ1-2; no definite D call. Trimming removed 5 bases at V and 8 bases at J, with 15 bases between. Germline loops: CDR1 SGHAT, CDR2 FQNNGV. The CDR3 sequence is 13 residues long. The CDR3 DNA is TGTGCCAGCAGCCCTCAGGAGGCCGTCGGCTACACCTTC. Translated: CASSPQEAVGYTF.

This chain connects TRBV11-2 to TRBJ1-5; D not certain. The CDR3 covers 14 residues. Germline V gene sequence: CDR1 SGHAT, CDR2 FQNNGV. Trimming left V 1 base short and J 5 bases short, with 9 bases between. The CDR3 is CASSLGSGYQPQHF. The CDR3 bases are TGTGCCAGCAGCTTAGGATCCGGGTATCAGCCCCAGCATTTT.